This T cell receptor beta chain was obtained from a study of blood T cell repertoires in COVID-19. This table comes from immunoSEQ multiplex PCR, and its TCRdb copy is limited to in-frame clones, with some not included. The sample holds roughly 70,000 clones; just over 90% are singletons and the top ten take just over 2.5%. Losses at the gene ends were 3 bases for V and 2 bases for J; bases not matched to a gene: 8. Germline CDR1 is SGHNT and CDR2 is YYREEE (reference sequence). The CDR3 extends over 16 amino acids. The specimen was peripheral blood. The receptor was isolated from a man in his fifties with COVID-19, enrolled during active disease. The J gene is TRBJ2-3, the V gene TRBV5-4, with 8 bases that match TRBD2. The CDR3 sequence is CASSSGLASTTDTQYF. The CDR3 coding sequence is TGTGCCAGCAGCTCTGGACTAGCTTCCACCACAGATACGCAGTATTTT.